The present T cell receptor (beta chain) was sequenced within a study of CD8 T cells in Susac syndrome. CD8+ and CD4+ T cells from blood underwent TCR beta sequencing. Germline loops: CDR1 SGHRS, CDR2 YFSETQ. The CDR3 loop spans 13 amino acids. V shed 4 bases and J shed 5 bases, with 13 bases lying between them. An input of about 0.5 to 1 ug of RNA was subjected to reverse transcription using random hexamers. An immunoSEQ multiplex PCR amplified TCR beta CDR3 over 54 Vbeta and 13 Jbeta. TCRdb ran MiXCR on the immunoSEQ multiplex PCR reads and lists one entry per CDR3 protein. This sample yields 250,000 to 300,000 distinct CDR3 sequences, of which approximately 84% are seen a single time; 0.11% belongs to the top ten.

The rearrangement uses TRBV5-1 and TRBJ2-7; maybe TRBD2 (5 bases). The sequence was obtained from a human donor with multiple sclerosis. The sequenced sample was CD8+ T cells from PBMCs. CDR3 sequence: CASSARTSDEQYF. The CDR3 nucleotides are TGCGCCAGCAGCGCCCGGACTTCCGACGAGCAGTACTTC. Combining the CDR3 with reference TRBV5-1 and TRBJ2-7 gives the whole variable domain KAGVTQTPRYLIKTRGQQVTLSCSPISGHRSVSWYQQTPGQGLQFLFEYFSETQRNKGNFPGRFSGRQFSNSRSEMNVSTLELGDSALYLCASSARTSDEQYFGPGTRLTVT.